The TCR beta chain described here comes from a study of beta chain features in type 1 diabetes. Findings and limits, study-wide: Fewer insertions but more deletions were seen at VDJ junctions in type 1 diabetes patients.

This clone was seen once. The antigen is undetermined. Sequencing targeted expressed TCRB transcripts, as all isolated RNA had been reverse transcribed. Average reads for naive, central memory and regulatory T cell samples were roughly 3.4 million. TCRdb keeps only in-frame clones here, not all; method: immunoSEQ multiplex PCR. The data show 150,000 to 170,000 clones, with 8.1% seen just once and about 0.6% held by the top ten. The source is a man in his late teens or twenties in good health. Sequencing was carried out using central memory CD4+ T cells from blood.

CDR3 bases: TGTGCCTGGAGTATACTTAATCAGCCCCAGCATTTT. Its protein product is CAWSILNQPQHF. J is TRBJ1-5 and V is TRBV30; D remains ambiguous. This CDR3 comprises 12 residues. Germline-derived CDR1 and CDR2 are GTSNPN and SVGIG (reference sequence). V was shortened by 2 bases and J by 4 bases, with 6 bases between the two germline ends.